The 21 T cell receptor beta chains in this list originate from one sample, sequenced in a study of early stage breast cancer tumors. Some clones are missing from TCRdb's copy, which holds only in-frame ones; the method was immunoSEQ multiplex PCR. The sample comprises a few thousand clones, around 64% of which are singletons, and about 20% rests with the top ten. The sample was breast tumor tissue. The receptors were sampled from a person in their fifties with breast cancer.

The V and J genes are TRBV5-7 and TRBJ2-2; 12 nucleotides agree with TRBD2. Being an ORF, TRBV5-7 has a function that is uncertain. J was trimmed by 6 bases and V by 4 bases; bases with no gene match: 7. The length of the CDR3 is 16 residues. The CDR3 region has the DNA TGTGCCAGCAGCCGCGAGACTAGCGGGAGCCCCGGGGAGCTGTTTTTT. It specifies CASSRETSGSPGELFF.

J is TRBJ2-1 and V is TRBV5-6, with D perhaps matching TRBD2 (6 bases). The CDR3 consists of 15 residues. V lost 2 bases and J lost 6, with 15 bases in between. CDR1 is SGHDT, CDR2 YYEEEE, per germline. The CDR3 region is CASSFVGSGSNEQFF. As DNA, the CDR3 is TGTGCCAGCAGCTTTGTCGGGAGCGGGTCCAATGAGCAGTTCTTC.

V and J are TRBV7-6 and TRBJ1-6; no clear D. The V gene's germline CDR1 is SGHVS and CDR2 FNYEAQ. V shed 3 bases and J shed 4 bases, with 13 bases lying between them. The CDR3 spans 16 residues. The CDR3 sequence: CASSLLDGPYNSPLHF. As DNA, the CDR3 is TGTGCCAGCAGCTTGCTGGACGGACCATATAATTCACCCCTCCACTTT.

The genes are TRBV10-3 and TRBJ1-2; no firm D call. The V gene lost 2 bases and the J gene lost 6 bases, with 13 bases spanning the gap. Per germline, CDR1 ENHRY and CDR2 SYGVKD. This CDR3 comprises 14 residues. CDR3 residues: CAISELGLGNGYTF. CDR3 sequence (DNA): TGTGCCATCAGTGAGCTAGGGCTGGGGAATGGCTACACCTTC.

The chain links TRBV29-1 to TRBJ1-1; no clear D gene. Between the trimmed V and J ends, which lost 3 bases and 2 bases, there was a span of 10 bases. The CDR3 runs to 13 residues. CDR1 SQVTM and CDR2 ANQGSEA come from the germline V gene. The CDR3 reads CSVERDQNTEAFF. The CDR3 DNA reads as TGCAGCGTTGAGAGGGATCAAAACACTGAAGCTTTCTTT.

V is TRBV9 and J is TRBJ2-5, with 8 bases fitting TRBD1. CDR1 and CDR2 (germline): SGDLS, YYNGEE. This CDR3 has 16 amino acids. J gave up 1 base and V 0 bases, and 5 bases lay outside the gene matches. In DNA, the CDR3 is TGTGCCAGCAGCGTAGCAGGGACAGGAGGCCAAGAGACCCAGTACTTC. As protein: CASSVAGTGGQETQYF. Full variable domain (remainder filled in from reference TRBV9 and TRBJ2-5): DSGVTQTPKHLITATGQRVTLRCSPRSGDLSVYWYQQSLDQGLQFLIQYYNGEERAKGNILERFSAQQFPDLHSELNLSSLELGDSALYFCASSVAGTGGQETQYFGPGTRLLVL.

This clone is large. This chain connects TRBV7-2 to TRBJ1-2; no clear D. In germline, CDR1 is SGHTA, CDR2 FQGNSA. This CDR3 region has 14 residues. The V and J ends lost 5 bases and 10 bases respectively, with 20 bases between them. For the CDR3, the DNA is TGTGCCAGCAGCCCGTTTAAGGGCGTCAGAGACTACACCTTC. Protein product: CASSPFKGVRDYTF.

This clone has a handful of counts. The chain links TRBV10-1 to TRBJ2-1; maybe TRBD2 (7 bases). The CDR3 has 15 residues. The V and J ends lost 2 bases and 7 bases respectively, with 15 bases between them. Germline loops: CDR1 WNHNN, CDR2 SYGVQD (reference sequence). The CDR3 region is CASSEGGGGWNEQFF. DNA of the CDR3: TGCGCCAGCAGTGAGGGGGGGGGCGGGTGGAATGAGCAGTTCTTC.

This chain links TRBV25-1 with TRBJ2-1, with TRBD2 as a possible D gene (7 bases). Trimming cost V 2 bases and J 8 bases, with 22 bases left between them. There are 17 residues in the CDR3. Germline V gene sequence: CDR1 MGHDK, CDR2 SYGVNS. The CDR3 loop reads CASSEGGRGALVDEQFF. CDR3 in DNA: TGTGCCAGCAGTGAAGGGGGGAGGGGGGCGCTCGTGGATGAGCAGTTCTTC. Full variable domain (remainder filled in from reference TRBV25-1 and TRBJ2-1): EADIYQTPRYLVIGTGKKITLECSQTMGHDKMYWYQQDPGMELHLIHYSYGVNSTEKGDLSSESTVSRIRTEHFPLTLESARPSHTSQYLCASSEGGRGALVDEQFFGPGTRLTVL.

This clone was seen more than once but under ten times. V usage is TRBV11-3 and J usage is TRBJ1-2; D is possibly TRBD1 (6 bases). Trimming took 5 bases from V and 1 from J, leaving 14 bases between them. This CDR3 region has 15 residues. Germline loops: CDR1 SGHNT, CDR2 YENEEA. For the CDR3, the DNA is TGTGCCAGCAGCCACAGGGACAACCATAACTATGGCTACACCTTC. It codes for CASSHRDNHNYGYTF.

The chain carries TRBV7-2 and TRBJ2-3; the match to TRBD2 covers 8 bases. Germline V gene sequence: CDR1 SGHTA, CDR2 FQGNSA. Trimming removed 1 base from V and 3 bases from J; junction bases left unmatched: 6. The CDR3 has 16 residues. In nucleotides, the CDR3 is TGTGCCAGCAGCTTAGGTTCGCGGGGGGCAACAGATACGCAGTATTTT. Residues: CASSLGSRGATDTQYF.

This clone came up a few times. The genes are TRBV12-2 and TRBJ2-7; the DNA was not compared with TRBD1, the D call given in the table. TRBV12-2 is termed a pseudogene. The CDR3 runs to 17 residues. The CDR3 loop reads CASRWVGAPAMNYEQYV. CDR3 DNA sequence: TGTGCAAGTCGCTGGGTGGGGGCCCCGGCGATGAACTACGAGCAGTACGTC.

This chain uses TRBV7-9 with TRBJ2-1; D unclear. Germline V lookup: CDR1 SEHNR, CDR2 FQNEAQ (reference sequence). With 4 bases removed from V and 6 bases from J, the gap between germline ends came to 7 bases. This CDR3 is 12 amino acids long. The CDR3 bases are TGTGCCAGCAGCTCTCTCCGCAATGAGCAGTTCTTC. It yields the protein CASSSLRNEQFF.

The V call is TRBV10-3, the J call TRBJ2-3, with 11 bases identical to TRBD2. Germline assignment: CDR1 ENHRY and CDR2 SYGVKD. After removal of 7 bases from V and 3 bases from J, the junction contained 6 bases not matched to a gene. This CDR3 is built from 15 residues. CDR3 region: CAINNLAGGTDTQYF. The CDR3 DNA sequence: TGTGCCATCAACAATCTAGCGGGAGGAACAGATACGCAGTATTTT.

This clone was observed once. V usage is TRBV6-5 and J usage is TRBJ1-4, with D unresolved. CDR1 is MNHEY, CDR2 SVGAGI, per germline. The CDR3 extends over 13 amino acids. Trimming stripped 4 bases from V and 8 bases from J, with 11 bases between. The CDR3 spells CASSFRGAEKLFF. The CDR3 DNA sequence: TGTGCCAGCAGTTTTAGAGGTGCGGAAAAACTGTTTTTT.

The CDR3 nucleotides read TGTGCCAGCATGACGAGTCGGGAGGATGTTGATGAGCAGTTCTTC. Residues: CASMTSREDVDEQFF. V gene TRBV2 combines with J gene TRBJ2-1; TRBD2 agrees at 7 bases. CDR3 size: 15 residues. CDR1 and CDR2 (germline): SNHLY, FYNNEI. Trimming at V came to 7 bases and at J to 8 bases, leaving 14 bases not matched to a gene. The variable domain in full, completed from reference TRBV2 and TRBJ2-1, reads EPEVTQTPSHQVTQMGQEVILRCVPISNHLYFYWYRQILGQKVEFLVSFYNNEISEKSEIFDDQFSVERPDGSNFTLKIRSTKLEDSAMYFCASMTSREDVDEQFFGPGTRLTVL.

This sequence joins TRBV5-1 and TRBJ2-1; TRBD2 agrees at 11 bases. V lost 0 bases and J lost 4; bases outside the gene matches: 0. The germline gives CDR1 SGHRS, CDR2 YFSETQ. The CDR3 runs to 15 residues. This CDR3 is CASSLGTSGYNEQFF. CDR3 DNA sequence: TGCGCCAGCAGCTTGGGGACTAGCGGGTACAATGAGCAGTTCTTC.

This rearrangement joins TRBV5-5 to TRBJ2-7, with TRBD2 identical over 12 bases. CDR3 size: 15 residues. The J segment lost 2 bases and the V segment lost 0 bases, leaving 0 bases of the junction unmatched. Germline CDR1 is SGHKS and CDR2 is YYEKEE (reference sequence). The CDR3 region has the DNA TGTGCCAGCAGCTTGGGACTAGCGGGGGCCTACGAGCAGTACGTC. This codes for CASSLGLAGAYEQYV.

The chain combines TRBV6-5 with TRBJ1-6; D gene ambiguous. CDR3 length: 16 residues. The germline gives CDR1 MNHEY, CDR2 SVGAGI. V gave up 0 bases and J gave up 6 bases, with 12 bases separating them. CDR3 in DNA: TGTGCCAGCAGTTACTCAGGCCTGCGGAGTAATTCACCCCTCCACTTT. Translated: CASSYSGLRSNSPLHF.

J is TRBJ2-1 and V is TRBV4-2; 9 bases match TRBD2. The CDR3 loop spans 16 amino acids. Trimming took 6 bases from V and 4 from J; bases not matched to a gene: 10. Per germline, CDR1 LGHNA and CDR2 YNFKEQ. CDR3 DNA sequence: TGTGCCAGCAGACTTATAGCGGGAGAAGCATACAATGAGCAGTTCTTC. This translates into CASRLIAGEAYNEQFF.

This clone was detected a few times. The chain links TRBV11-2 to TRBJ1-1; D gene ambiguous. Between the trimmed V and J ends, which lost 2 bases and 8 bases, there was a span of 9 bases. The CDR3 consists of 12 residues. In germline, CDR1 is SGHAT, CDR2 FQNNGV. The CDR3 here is CASSLLAGEAFF. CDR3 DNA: TGTGCCAGCAGCTTATTGGCAGGAGAAGCTTTCTTT. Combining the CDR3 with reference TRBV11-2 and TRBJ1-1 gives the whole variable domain EAGVAQSPRYKIIEKRQSVAFWCNPISGHATLYWYQQILGQGPKLLIQFQNNGVVDDSQLPKDRFSAERLKGVDSTLKIQPAKLEDSAVYLCASSLLAGEAFFGQGTRLTVV.